The source of this TCR beta chain is a study of blood T cell repertoires in COVID-19. Study-wide context: Acute and convalescent COVID-19 specimens originated in the United States, Italy and Spain.

The germline V gene encodes CDR1 SGHTA and CDR2 FQGNSA. CDR3 length: 14 residues. Trimming took 5 bases from V and 5 from J; bases not matched to a gene: 6. Source study methods: Estimation of nucleated cell counts was performed using reference gene primer amplification. Assay used: immunoSEQ multiplex PCR; TCRdb lists only in-frame clones, some missing. The V and J calls and the clone size are those of that table, but D and trimming were determined from the DNA. This sample has under 90,000 clones, with roughly 80% found just once. V is TRBV7-2 and J is TRBJ2-5, with 9 bases that match TRBD1. Sequencing was done on a sample of peripheral blood. The receptor's source is a woman older than 75 with active or convalescent COVID-19. The CDR3 DNA is TGTGCCAGCAGCCCCGGGACAGGGCTGGAGACCCAGTACTTC. It translates to CASSPGTGLETQYF.